The clone carrying this T cell receptor beta chain has just a few counts. Its antigen is unidentified. Trimming took 1 base from V and 1 from J, leaving 13 bases between them. The CDR3 spans 16 residues. Germline V CDR1 and CDR2: SGHTA, FQGNSA. The sample originates from a study of blood T cells in healthy people across ages. Background on the study: Capturing about one barcoded beta molecule per two T cells was achieved by template switching.

General study points: Diversity was higher, and naive CD4+ cells more numerous, in long-lived donors than in aged donors. With donor CMV status unknown, expanded clonotype changes were possibly confounded.

Total RNA was extracted at no less than 5 micrograms per sample. Using a J-beta primer mix together with a sample-barcoded 5' primer, a second PCR was run for about 6 to 12 cycles. One entry per CDR3 protein results from TCRdb running MiXCR on the 5' RACE reads. The top ten clones hold around 4% of a sample with about 1.5 million distinct CDR3 sequences, approximately 42% of them seen once. The sample taken for sequencing was blood. This receptor was taken from a woman aged 18-29 years in good health. The chain links TRBV7-2 to TRBJ2-5; D may be TRBD1 or TRBD2 (6 bases each). In nucleotides, the CDR3 is TGTGCCAGCAGCTTAGGGGGGGCGCGGGGCCAAGAGACCCAGTACTTC. Translated, it gives CASSLGGARGQETQYF. Based on the CDR3 plus reference TRBV7-2 and TRBJ2-5, the full variable domain is GAGVSQSPSNKVTEKGKDVELRCDPISGHTALYWYRQSLGQGLEFLIYFQGNSAPDKSGLPSDRFSAERTGGSVSTLTIQRTQQEDSAVYLCASSLGGARGQETQYFGPGTRLLVL.